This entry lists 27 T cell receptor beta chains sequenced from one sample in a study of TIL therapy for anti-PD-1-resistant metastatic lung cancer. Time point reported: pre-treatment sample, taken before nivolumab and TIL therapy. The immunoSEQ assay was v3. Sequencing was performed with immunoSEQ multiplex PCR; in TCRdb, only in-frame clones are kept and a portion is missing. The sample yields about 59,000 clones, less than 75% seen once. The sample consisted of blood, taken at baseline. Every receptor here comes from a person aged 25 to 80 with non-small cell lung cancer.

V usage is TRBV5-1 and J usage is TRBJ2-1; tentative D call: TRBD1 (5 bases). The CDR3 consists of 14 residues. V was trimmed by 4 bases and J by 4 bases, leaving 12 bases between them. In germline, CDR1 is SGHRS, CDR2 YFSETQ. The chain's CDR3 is CASSPDSGYNEQFF. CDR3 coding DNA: TGCGCCAGCAGCCCCGACAGTGGATACAATGAGCAGTTCTTC.

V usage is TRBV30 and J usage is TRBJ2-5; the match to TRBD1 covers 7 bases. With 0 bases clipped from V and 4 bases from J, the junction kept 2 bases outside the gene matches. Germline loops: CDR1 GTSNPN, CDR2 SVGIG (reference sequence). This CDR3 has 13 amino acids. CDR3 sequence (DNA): TGTGCCTGGAGTGTTCAGGGGGTAGAGACCCAGTACTTC. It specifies CAWSVQGVETQYF.

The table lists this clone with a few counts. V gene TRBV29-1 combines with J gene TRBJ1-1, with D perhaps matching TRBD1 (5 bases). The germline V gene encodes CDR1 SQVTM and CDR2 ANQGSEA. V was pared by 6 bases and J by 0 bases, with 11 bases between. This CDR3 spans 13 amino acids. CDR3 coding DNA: TGCAGCGTCCGCAGGGACTTGAACACTGAAGCTTTCTTT. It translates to CSVRRDLNTEAFF.

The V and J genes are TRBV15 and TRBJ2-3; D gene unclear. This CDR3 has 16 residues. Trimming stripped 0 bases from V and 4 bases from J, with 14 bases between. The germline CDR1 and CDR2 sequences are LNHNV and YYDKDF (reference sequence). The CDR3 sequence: CATSRDPVPGADTQYF. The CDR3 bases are TGTGCCACCAGCAGAGATCCTGTACCTGGGGCAGATACGCAGTATTTT.

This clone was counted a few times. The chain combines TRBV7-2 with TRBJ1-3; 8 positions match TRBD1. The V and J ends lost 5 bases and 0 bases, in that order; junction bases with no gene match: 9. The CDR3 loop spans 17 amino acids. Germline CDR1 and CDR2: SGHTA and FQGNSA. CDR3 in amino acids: CASSPSRGPASGNTIYF. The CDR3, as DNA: TGTGCCAGCAGCCCGTCCAGGGGGCCCGCCTCTGGAAACACCATATATTTT.

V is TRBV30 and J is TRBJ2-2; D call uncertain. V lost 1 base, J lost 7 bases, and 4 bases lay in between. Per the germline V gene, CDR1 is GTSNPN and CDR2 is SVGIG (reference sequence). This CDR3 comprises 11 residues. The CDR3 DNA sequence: TGTGCCTGGAGTGGGGGCGGGGAGCTGTTTTTT. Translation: CAWSGGGELFF.

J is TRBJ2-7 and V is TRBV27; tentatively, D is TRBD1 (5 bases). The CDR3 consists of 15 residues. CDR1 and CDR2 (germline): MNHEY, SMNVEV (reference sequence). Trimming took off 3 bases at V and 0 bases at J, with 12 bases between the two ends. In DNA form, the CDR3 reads TGTGCCAGCAGTTTGGCAGGGCGTATCTCCTACGAGCAGTACTTC. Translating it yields CASSLAGRISYEQYF.

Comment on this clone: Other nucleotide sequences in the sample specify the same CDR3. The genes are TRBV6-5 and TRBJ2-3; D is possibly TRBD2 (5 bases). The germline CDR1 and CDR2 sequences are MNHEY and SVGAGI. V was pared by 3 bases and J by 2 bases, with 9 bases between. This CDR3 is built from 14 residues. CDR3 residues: CASSYSGYTDTQYF. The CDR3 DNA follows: TGTGCCAGCAGTTATTCGGGGTACACAGATACGCAGTATTTT.

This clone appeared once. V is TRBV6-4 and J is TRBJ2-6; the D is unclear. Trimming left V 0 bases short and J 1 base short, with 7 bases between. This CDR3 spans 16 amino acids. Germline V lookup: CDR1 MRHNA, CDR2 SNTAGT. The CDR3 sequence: CASSDSKGSGANVLTF. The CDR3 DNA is TGTGCCAGCAGTGACTCAAAGGGATCTGGGGCCAACGTCCTGACTTTC.

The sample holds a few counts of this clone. The chain's CDR3 is CASSLAPSGTSYNEQFF. CDR3 DNA: TGTGCCAGCAGCTTAGCGCCTTCCGGGACTAGTTACAATGAGCAGTTCTTC. The rearrangement joins TRBV7-2 to TRBJ2-1; 8 bases are a match to TRBD2. Per the germline V gene, CDR1 is SGHTA and CDR2 is FQGNSA. With V trimmed by 0 bases and J by 4 bases, 8 bases remained unmatched. The CDR3 contains 17 residues.

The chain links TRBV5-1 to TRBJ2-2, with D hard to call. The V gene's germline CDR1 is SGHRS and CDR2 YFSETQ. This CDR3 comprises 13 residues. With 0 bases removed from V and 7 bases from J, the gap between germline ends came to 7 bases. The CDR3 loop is CASSLAVGGELFF. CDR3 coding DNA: TGCGCCAGCAGCTTGGCCGTGGGCGGGGAGCTGTTTTTT.

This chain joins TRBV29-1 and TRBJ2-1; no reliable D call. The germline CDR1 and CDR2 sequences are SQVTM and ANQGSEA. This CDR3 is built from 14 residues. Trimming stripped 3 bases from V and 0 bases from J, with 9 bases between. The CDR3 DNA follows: TGCAGCGTTGATGGGCTCGTCTCCTACAATGAGCAGTTCTTC. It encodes CSVDGLVSYNEQFF.

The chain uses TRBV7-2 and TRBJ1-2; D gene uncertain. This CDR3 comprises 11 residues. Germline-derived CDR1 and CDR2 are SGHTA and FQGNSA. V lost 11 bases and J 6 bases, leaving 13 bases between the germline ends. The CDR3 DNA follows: TGTGCCTTGCTGGGAATGGATGGCTACACCTTC. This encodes CALLGMDGYTF.

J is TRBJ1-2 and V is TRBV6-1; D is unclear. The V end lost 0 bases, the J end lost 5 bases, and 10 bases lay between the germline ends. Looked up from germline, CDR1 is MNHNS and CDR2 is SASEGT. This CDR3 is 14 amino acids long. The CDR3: CASSEALAAYGYTF. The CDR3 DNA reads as TGTGCCAGCAGTGAAGCTCTGGCGGCGTATGGCTACACCTTC.

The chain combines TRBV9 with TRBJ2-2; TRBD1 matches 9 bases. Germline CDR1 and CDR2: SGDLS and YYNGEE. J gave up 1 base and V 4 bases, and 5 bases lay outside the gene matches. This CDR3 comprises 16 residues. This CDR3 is CASSLRGQGNTGELFF. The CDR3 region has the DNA TGTGCCAGCAGCCTGAGGGGACAGGGGAACACCGGGGAGCTGTTTTTT.

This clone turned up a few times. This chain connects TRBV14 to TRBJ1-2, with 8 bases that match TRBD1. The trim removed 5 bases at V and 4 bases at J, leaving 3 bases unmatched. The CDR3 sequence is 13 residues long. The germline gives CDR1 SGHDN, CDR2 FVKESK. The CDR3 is CASSDRGSYGYTF. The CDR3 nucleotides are TGTGCCAGCAGCGACAGGGGATCCTATGGCTACACCTTC.

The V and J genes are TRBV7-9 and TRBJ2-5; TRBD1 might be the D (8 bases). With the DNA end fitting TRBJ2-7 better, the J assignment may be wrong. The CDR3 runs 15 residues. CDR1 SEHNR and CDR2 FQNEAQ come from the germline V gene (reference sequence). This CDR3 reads CASSSQGGDRHEQYF. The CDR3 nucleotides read TGTGCCAGCAGCTCACAGGGAGGGGACAGGCACGAGCAGTACTTC.

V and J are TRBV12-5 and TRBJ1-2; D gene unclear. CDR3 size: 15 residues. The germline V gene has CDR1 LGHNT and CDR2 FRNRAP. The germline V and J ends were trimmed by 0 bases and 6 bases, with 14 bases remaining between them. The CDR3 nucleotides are TGTGCTAGTGGTTTGGTACTCGGGCTTGCCGATGGCTACACCTTC. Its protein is CASGLVLGLADGYTF. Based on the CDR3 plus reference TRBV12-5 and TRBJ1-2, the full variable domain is DARVTQTPRHKVTEMGQEVTMRCQPILGHNTVFWYRQTMMQGLELLAYFRNRAPLDDSGMPKDRFSAEMPDATLATLKIQPSEPRDSAVYFCASGLVLGLADGYTFGSGTRLTVV.

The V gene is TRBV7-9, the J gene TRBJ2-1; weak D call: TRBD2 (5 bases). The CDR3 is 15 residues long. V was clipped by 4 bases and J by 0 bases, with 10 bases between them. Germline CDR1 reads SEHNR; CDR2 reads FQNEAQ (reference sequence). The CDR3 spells CASSSSTTSYNEQFF. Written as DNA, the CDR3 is TGTGCCAGCAGCTCTAGCACTACCTCCTACAATGAGCAGTTCTTC.

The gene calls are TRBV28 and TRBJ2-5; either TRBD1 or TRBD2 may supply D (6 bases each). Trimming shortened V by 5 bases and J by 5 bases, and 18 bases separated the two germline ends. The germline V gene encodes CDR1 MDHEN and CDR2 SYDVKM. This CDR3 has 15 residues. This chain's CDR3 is CASSHAPGATETQYF. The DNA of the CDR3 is TGTGCCAGCAGTCACGCCCCGGGGGCTACGGAGACCCAGTACTTC.

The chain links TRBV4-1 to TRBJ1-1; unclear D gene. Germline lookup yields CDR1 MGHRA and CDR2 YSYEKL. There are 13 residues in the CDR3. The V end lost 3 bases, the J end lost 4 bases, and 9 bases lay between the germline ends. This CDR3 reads CASSQGKSTEAFF. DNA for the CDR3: TGCGCCAGCAGCCAGGGCAAGTCCACTGAAGCTTTCTTT.

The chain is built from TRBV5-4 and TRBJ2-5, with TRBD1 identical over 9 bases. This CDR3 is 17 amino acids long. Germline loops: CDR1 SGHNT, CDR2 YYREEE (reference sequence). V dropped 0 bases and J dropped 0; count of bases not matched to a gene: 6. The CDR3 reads CASSLGLQGAYQETQYF. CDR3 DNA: TGTGCCAGCAGCTTGGGCTTACAGGGGGCGTACCAAGAGACCCAGTACTTC.

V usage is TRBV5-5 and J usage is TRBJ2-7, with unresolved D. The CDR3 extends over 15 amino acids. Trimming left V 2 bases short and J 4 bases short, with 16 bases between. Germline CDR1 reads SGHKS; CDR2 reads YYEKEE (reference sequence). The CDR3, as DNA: TGTGCCAGCAGCTTAGACGGCGGCAGTGGATACGAGCAGTACTTC. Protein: CASSLDGGSGYEQYF.

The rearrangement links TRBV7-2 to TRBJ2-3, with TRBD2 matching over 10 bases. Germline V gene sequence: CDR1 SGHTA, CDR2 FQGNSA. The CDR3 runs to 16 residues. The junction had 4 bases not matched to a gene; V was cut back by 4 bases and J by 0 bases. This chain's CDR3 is CASSSLAGYSTDTQYF. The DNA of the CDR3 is TGTGCCAGCAGCTCACTAGCGGGATATAGCACAGATACGCAGTATTTT.

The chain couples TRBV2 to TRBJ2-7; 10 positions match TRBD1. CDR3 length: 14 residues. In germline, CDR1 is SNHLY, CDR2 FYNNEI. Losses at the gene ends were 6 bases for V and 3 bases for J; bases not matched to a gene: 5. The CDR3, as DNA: TGTGCCAGCAGGGACAGGGGGTCCAACTACGAGCAGTACTTC. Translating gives CASRDRGSNYEQYF.

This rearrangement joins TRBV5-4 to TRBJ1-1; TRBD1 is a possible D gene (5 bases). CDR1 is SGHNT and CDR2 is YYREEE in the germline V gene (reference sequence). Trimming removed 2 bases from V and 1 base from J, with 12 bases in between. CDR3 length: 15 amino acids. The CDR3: CASSFPGRSNTEAFF. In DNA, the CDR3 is TGTGCCAGCAGCTTTCCAGGGCGATCGAACACTGAAGCTTTCTTT. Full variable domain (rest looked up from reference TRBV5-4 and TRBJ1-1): ETGVTQSPTHLIKTRGQQVTLRCSSQSGHNTVSWYQQALGQGPQFIFQYYREEENGRGNFPPRFSGLQFPNYSSELNVNALELDDSALYLCASSFPGRSNTEAFFGQGTRLTVV.

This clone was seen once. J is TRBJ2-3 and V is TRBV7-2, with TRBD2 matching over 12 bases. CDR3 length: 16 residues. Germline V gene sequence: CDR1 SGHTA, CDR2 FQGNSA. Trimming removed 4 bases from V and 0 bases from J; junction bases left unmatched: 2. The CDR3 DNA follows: TGTGCCAGCAGCTCAGGGACTAGCGGGAGCACAGATACGCAGTATTTT. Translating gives CASSSGTSGSTDTQYF.